This is a list of T cell receptor beta chains from one sample in a study of CD8+ T cells in alopecia areata. Profiled with immunoSEQ multiplex PCR; TCRdb holds only in-frame clones, not every one. In the table there are about 100,000 clones, 55% to 70% of which are singletons. Sequencing input: NKG2D-low CD8+ T cells sorted from blood. These receptors originate from a human donor with alopecia areata. The CDR3 runs from the conserved cysteine through the conserved F or W. A D gene is named only where the DNA matches it firmly. A row's size may be missing; if present it is once, few, many or a size class.

j_call d_call clone_size v_call cdr3_nt cdr3_aa
TRBJ2-1 NA NA TRBV6-5 TGTGCCAGCAGTTATTCTCCTTCCGGGGGCTACAATGAGCAGTTCTTC CASSYSPSGGYNEQFF
TRBJ2-7 NA NA TRBV27 TGTGCCAGCAGTTTATCGATTGCGACAAGCTCCTACGAGCAGTACTTC CASSLSIATSSYEQYF
TRBJ2-7 NA few TRBV27 TGTGCCACCTCAGGGGGGAACGAGGAGCAGTACTTC CATSGGNEEQYF
TRBJ2-3 NA NA TRBV29-1 TGCAGCGTTGAGGCCTCCAAGCGACGAAGAGATACGCAGTATTTT CSVEASKRRRDTQYF
TRBJ2-7 TRBD2 NA TRBV28 TGTGCCAGCAGTCCAAGCGGGAGGGGGAACTACGAGCAGTACTTC CASSPSGRGNYEQYF
TRBJ2-1 NA NA TRBV5-1 TGCGCCAGCAGTTGGGGGCGGGGAGCGGTCTCTGAGCAGTTCTTC CASSWGRGAVSEQFF
TRBJ2-3 NA NA TRBV7-6 TGTGCCAGCAGCTTAGCTCCGGAAGATACGCAGTATTTT CASSLAPEDTQYF
TRBJ2-7 NA few TRBV10-2 TGCGCCAGCAGTGCAGGGGACCAGACAGGCGTCGAGCAGTACTTC CASSAGDQTGVEQYF
TRBJ1-1 TRBD1 NA TRBV6-5 TGTGCCAGCAGTTACCGGACAGGAACTGAAGCTTTCTTT CASSYRTGTEAFF
TRBJ2-6 TRBD1 NA TRBV7-2 TGTGCCAGCAGCGTGACAGGGTTCCCTCCCGCTGGGGCCAACGTCCTGACTTTC CASSVTGFPPAGANVLTF
TRBJ2-1 NA NA TRBV7-7 TGTGCTAGCAGCTTAGTCGATTATCGGGTCGAGCAGTTCTTC CASSLVDYRVEQFF
TRBJ2-3 TRBD2 once TRBV27 TGTGCCAGCACCGTTGGCGGGAGGGCCATGGATACGCAGTATTTT CASTVGGRAMDTQYF
TRBJ2-1 NA few TRBV7-2 TGTGCCAGCAGCCCTAACGATGAGCAGTTCTTC CASSPNDEQFF
TRBJ2-1 NA NA TRBV5-1 TGCGCCAGCAGCTCAGGGGACTACCCCCCTCATGAGCAGTTCTTC CASSSGDYPPHEQFF
TRBJ1-5 NA NA TRBV27 TGTGCCAGCAGTATGATAGTCGGGCAGCCCCAGCATTTT CASSMIVGQPQHF
TRBJ2-5 NA once TRBV13 TGTGCCAGCAGCCTTGCGCTCGCCTCTATGCGGGAGACCCAGTACTTC CASSLALASMRETQYF
TRBJ2-1 NA few TRBV9 TGTGCCAGCAGCGCGCAGCTAAACAATGAGCAGTTCTTC CASSAQLNNEQFF
TRBJ2-7 TRBD2 NA TRBV28 TGTGCCAGCAGTCCTCTTGGGGGGGGACTCTTCTCCTACGAGCAGTACTTC CASSPLGGGLFSYEQYF
TRBJ2-7 NA few TRBV7-9 TGTGCCAGCAGCCAAAACCTTGGGCCTCTATCCTACGAGCAGTACTTC CASSQNLGPLSYEQYF
TRBJ2-1 NA few TRBV5-1 TGCGCCAGCAGCTTGGAGAGCCCCAATGAGCAGTTCTTC CASSLESPNEQFF
TRBJ2-1 NA few TRBV14 TGTGCCAGCAGCCAAGTCGGCGTTATTAATGAGCAGTTCTTC CASSQVGVINEQFF
TRBJ1-1 NA NA TRBV4-2 TGTGCCAGCAGCCAAGGGCTGGGGTTTGAGGAAATCGAAGCTTTCTTT CASSQGLGFEEIEAFF
TRBJ2-7 TRBD2 NA TRBV11-2 TGTGCCAGCAGCCGGGAGGGACTAGCCCCACACGGGCAGTACTTC CASSREGLAPHGQYF
TRBJ2-5 NA few TRBV21-1 TGTGCCAGCAGCACCGCAGGCGGAGCCCTCTTGGCCGAGACCCAGTACTTC CASSTAGGALLAETQYF
TRBJ1-5 NA NA TRBV13 TGTGCCAGCAGCTTAGGTGGTCAGCCCCAGCATTTT CASSLGGQPQHF
TRBJ1-5 TRBD1 NA TRBV2 TGTGCCAGCAGTGAAGATTTAGGGGGCGGTCAGCCCCAGCATTTT CASSEDLGGGQPQHF
TRBJ1-5 NA few TRBV28 TGTGCCAGCAGCGCCATGGGGGGGAGTATAAAGCCCCAGCATTTT CASSAMGGSIKPQHF
TRBJ2-3 NA NA TRBV7-2 TGTGCCAGCAGCTTAGCAGGGTACACAGATACGCAGTATTTT CASSLAGYTDTQYF
TRBJ2-1 TRBD2 few TRBV5-1 TGCGCCAGCAGCTTGTTGCGGGAGGGTCTCAATGAGCAGTTCTTC CASSLLREGLNEQFF
TRBJ2-2 NA NA TRBV13 TGTGCCAGCAGCTCCACGGACGGGGACACCAACACCGGGGAGCTGTTTTTT CASSSTDGDTNTGELFF
TRBJ2-7 TRBD2 NA TRBV5-6 TGTGCCAGCAGCCAAGAGACTAGCGGTTCCTACGAGCAGTACTTC CASSQETSGSYEQYF
TRBJ2-5 NA NA TRBV6-5 TGTGCCAGCAGGGACAAGCGGCAAGAGACCCAGTACTTC CASRDKRQETQYF
TRBJ1-1 NA NA TRBV28 TGTGCCAGCAGTTTATCGGGGGAGGAGATGAACACTGAAGCTTTCTTT CASSLSGEEMNTEAFF
TRBJ2-4 TRBD1 NA TRBV29-1 TGCAGCGTTGTGGGACAGGGGCTCCCCATTCAGTACTTC CSVVGQGLPIQYF
TRBJ2-3 NA few TRBV27 TGTGCCAGCAGTTTATCGATAACAGATACGCAGTATTTT CASSLSITDTQYF
TRBJ2-1 NA NA TRBV7-6 TGTGCCAGCAGCTTAGTTTCCTACAATGAGCAGTTCTTC CASSLVSYNEQFF
TRBJ1-2 NA NA TRBV2 TGTGCCACCGTGCAGGGTGTTGATGGCTACACCTTC CATVQGVDGYTF
TRBJ2-3 TRBD2 NA TRBV25-1 TGTGCCAGCAGTGAATATGCTAGCGGAAGCACAGATACGCAGTATTTT CASSEYASGSTDTQYF
TRBJ2-1 TRBD2 NA TRBV7-3 TGTGCCAGCAGCTTGTTAGCGGGAGACTACAATGAGCAGTTCTTC CASSLLAGDYNEQFF
TRBJ1-2 NA once TRBV29-1 TGCAGCGTTGAGGACACCGAAGCTAACTATGGCTACACCTTC CSVEDTEANYGYTF
TRBJ2-7 NA NA TRBV27 TGTGCCAGCAGTTCGGGGGCAGGCTTTGAGGGGTACTTC CASSSGAGFEGYF